Following are 25 T cell receptor beta chains from one sample sequenced in a study of beta chain features in type 1 diabetes. Expressed TCRB transcripts were sequenced, since all the RNA that had been isolated was reverse transcribed. TCRdb's copy holds only in-frame clones and misses some; the assay was immunoSEQ multiplex PCR. The sample yields about 360,000 clones, roughly an eighth seen once. The sequencing sample was made of naive CD4+ T cells from blood. The source of these receptors is a man between 18 and 35 years old in good health.

There are a few counts of this clone. CDR3 in DNA: TGCAGCGTGGACAGAGGGACGGCCTACGAGCAGTACTTC. Amino acid sequence: CSVDRGTAYEQYF. The V call is TRBV29-1, the J call TRBJ2-7; TRBD1 is a possible D gene (6 bases). Germline-derived CDR1 and CDR2 are SQVTM and ANQGSEA. V dropped 6 bases and J dropped 2 bases, with 14 bases sitting between them. The CDR3 loop spans 13 amino acids.

The chain couples TRBV28 to TRBJ2-5; maybe TRBD1 (6 bases). The germline V gene has CDR1 MDHEN and CDR2 SYDVKM. The V end was cut by 7 bases, the J end by 3 bases, with 15 bases between. The CDR3 runs 14 residues. The CDR3 bases are TGTGCCAGCACCGACGACAGGATCAAAGAGACCCAGTACTTC. Amino acid sequence: CASTDDRIKETQYF.

V gene TRBV5-4 combines with J gene TRBJ2-4; tentatively, D is TRBD2 (7 bases). V was cut by 4 bases and J by 6 bases, with 14 bases left in between. The V gene's germline CDR1 is SGHNT and CDR2 YYREEE (reference sequence). This CDR3 is built from 14 residues. This CDR3 reads CASSVPGEGNIQYF. As DNA, the CDR3 is TGTGCCAGCAGCGTCCCAGGGGAGGGAAACATTCAGTACTTC.

The V gene is TRBV7-9, the J gene TRBJ1-6, with 9 nucleotides matching TRBD1. The length of the CDR3 is 14 residues. Looked up from germline, CDR1 is SEHNR and CDR2 is FQNEAQ (reference sequence). Trimming at V came to 4 bases and at J to 14 bases, leaving 9 bases not matched to a gene. This CDR3 reads CASSSGTGTFTLHF. Written as DNA, the CDR3 is TGTGCCAGCAGCTCCGGGACAGGGACTTTCACCCTCCACTTT.

This clone was picked up a small number of times. This chain connects TRBV10-3 to TRBJ2-2; 11 nucleotides align to TRBD1. The V gene end was trimmed by 7 bases and the J gene end by 6 bases; junction bases not matched to a gene: 4. The V gene's germline CDR1 is ENHRY and CDR2 SYGVKD. The CDR3 spans 14 residues. The CDR3 DNA reads as TGTGCCATCACCCCGGGACAGGGGGCCGGGGAGCTGTTTTTT. It translates to CAITPGQGAGELFF.

This chain connects TRBV6-4 to TRBJ2-7, with TRBD2 matching 10 bases. V gave up 3 bases and J gave up 9 bases; unmatched junction bases: 5. The CDR3 sequence is 13 residues long. Germline CDR1 is MRHNA and CDR2 is SNTAGT. This CDR3 is CASSEVAGGGQYF. For the CDR3, the DNA is TGTGCCAGCAGTGAGGTAGCGGGAGGTGGGCAGTACTTC.

This clone has just one count. The chain links TRBV11-3 to TRBJ2-1; 8 nucleotides align to TRBD2. Germline V gives CDR1 SGHNT, CDR2 YENEEA. The CDR3 has 11 amino acids. This CDR3 is CATGRANEQFF. Here the CDR3 DNA reads TGTGCGACCGGGAGGGCCAATGAGCAGTTCTTC.

The chain couples TRBV6-5 to TRBJ2-2, with D possibly matching TRBD2 (6 bases). CDR1 is MNHEY, CDR2 SVGAGI, per germline. V shed 10 bases and J shed 3 bases, with 18 bases lying between them. The CDR3 totals 15 residues. CDR3 in amino acids: CATEGGGGYTGELFF. The CDR3 nucleotides are TGTGCCACCGAGGGAGGCGGAGGGTACACCGGGGAGCTGTTTTTT.

The rearrangement links TRBV11-2 to TRBJ2-3; TRBD1 agrees at 7 bases. V dropped 6 bases and J dropped 5; count of bases not matched to a gene: 14. The CDR3 covers 16 residues. The germline V gene encodes CDR1 SGHAT and CDR2 FQNNGV. Written as DNA, the CDR3 is TGTGCCAGCAGACCGGACAGGTCTAATTGGAGAGATACGCAGTATTTT. Its protein product is CASRPDRSNWRDTQYF.

The chain recombines TRBV7-9 with TRBJ2-7; 7 nucleotides match TRBD2. The CDR3 extends over 15 amino acids. V lost 5 bases, J lost 6 bases, and 13 bases stayed unmatched. Germline values: CDR1 SEHNR, CDR2 FQNEAQ (reference sequence). The CDR3 sequence is CASSPGLSNPPEQYF. The CDR3 DNA sequence: TGTGCCAGCAGCCCGGGACTATCAAACCCTCCCGAGCAGTACTTC. Based on the CDR3 plus reference TRBV7-9 and TRBJ2-7, the full variable domain is DTGVSQNPRHKITKRGQNVTFRCDPISEHNRLYWYRQTLGQGPEFLTYFQNEAQLEKSRLLSDRFSAERPKGSFSTLEIQRTEQGDSAMYLCASSPGLSNPPEQYFGPGTRLTVT.

This clone turned up a few times. The chain is built from TRBV9 and TRBJ2-7; 9 nucleotides align to TRBD1. Germline V gene sequence: CDR1 SGDLS, CDR2 YYNGEE. CDR3 size: 14 residues. Losses at the gene ends were 4 bases for V and 4 bases for J; bases not matched to a gene: 6. This CDR3 is CASSRGTGLYEQYF. The CDR3 region has the DNA TGTGCCAGCAGCAGAGGGACAGGGTTGTACGAGCAGTACTTC.

The V and J genes are TRBV7-3 and TRBJ2-1; the match to TRBD2 covers 16 bases. V was pared by 2 bases and J by 1 base, with 5 bases of the junction left unmatched. In germline, CDR1 is SGHTA, CDR2 FQGTGA. This CDR3 contains 19 residues. The CDR3 DNA reads as TGTGCCAGCAGCTTAGATGGGACTAGCGGGAGGGCATCCTACAATGAGCAGTTCTTC. It is translated as CASSLDGTSGRASYNEQFF.

In this sample, this clone turned up a few times. The genes are TRBV20-1 and TRBJ1-2, with D unclear. The length of the CDR3 is 11 residues. In germline, CDR1 is DFQATT, CDR2 SNEGSKA (reference sequence). With 3 bases removed from V and 7 bases from J, the gap between germline ends came to 9 bases. The CDR3 DNA sequence: TGCAGTGCTAGGTTCGTCGTTGGCTACACCTTC. Translating it yields CSARFVVGYTF.

The J gene is TRBJ2-2, the V gene TRBV25-1, with 8 bases fitting TRBD1. This CDR3 is built from 13 residues. V was pared by 3 bases and J by 10 bases, with 4 bases of the junction left unmatched. Germline V gene data show CDR1 as MGHDK and CDR2 as SYGVNS. The CDR3 DNA sequence: TGTGCCAGCAGTGACCAGGGGGCGGCGGAGCTGTTTTTT. It encodes CASSDQGAAELFF.

The gene calls are TRBV5-6 and TRBJ1-1, with D possibly TRBD1 on 5 matching bases. CDR3 length: 15 amino acids. Germline-derived CDR1 and CDR2 are SGHDT and YYEEEE. V was trimmed by 0 bases and J by 0 bases, leaving 9 bases between them. CDR3 residues: CASSLGPGLNTEAFF. CDR3 sequence (DNA): TGTGCCAGCAGCTTGGGACCAGGGTTGAACACTGAAGCTTTCTTT.

This clone was found a few times. The genes are TRBV18 and TRBJ2-2; 9 nucleotides line up with TRBD1. The CDR3 totals 15 residues. Per the germline V gene, CDR1 is KGHSH and CDR2 is LQKENI. V shed 6 bases and J 6 bases; nucleotides not matched to a gene: 8. The CDR3 loop is CASSFNRGRSGELFF. The DNA of the CDR3 is TGTGCCAGCTCGTTCAACAGGGGGCGATCCGGGGAGCTGTTTTTT.

Only a few counts were recorded for this clone. V is TRBV14 and J is TRBJ1-6; D uncertain. The CDR3 has 14 residues. Germline V gene sequence: CDR1 SGHDN, CDR2 FVKESK. The V end lost 4 bases, the J end lost 7 bases, and 11 bases lay between the germline ends. CDR3: CASSPGSWNSPLHF. In nucleotides, the CDR3 is TGTGCCAGCAGCCCCGGGTCGTGGAATTCACCCCTCCACTTT.

This clone was seen more than once but under ten times. V usage is TRBV4-2 and J usage is TRBJ2-5, with 14 positions matching TRBD2. Unmatched junction bases numbered 3, after V lost 2 bases and J lost 4 bases. The germline V gene has CDR1 LGHNA and CDR2 YNFKEQ. The CDR3 runs to 16 residues. In DNA, the CDR3 is TGTGCCAGCAGCCAAAAGACTAGCGGGGGGGGAGAGACCCAGTACTTC. Translation gives CASSQKTSGGGETQYF.

This clone has only a few counts. V and J are TRBV7-3 and TRBJ2-3, with 10 bases lining up with TRBD2. V lost 0 bases and J lost 5; bases outside the gene matches: 5. The CDR3 is made up of 16 amino acids. Germline V gene sequence: CDR1 SGHTA, CDR2 FQGTGA. CDR3 sequence reads: CASSLTAGGPGDTQYF. The CDR3 DNA reads as TGTGCCAGCAGCTTAACAGCGGGGGGGCCGGGAGATACGCAGTATTTT.

The genes are TRBV28 and TRBJ1-2, with D unclear. The CDR3 has 12 residues. The germline V and J ends were trimmed by 1 base and 7 bases, with 7 bases remaining between them. CDR1 and CDR2 (germline): MDHEN, SYDVKM. In nucleotides, the CDR3 is TGTGCCAGCAGTTTATCCCGAGGTGGCTACACCTTC. Amino acids: CASSLSRGGYTF.

This clone appeared once. This sequence joins TRBV6-5 and TRBJ1-1; unclear D gene. Deletions cut 0 bases from V and 4 bases from J, with 9 bases between. The CDR3 sequence is 14 residues long. Per the germline V gene, CDR1 is MNHEY and CDR2 is SVGAGI. As DNA, the CDR3 is TGTGCCAGCAGTTACTCAACGGGTGGCACTGAAGCTTTCTTT. It is translated as CASSYSTGGTEAFF.

The V call is TRBV10-3, the J call TRBJ1-1; 7 nucleotides align to TRBD1. This CDR3 comprises 14 residues. The germline V gene has CDR1 ENHRY and CDR2 SYGVKD. V was clipped by 5 bases and J by 0 bases; unmatched bases: 3. The DNA of the CDR3 is TGTGCCATCAGTTCGGGACAGATGAACACTGAAGCTTTCTTT. This translates into CAISSGQMNTEAFF.

This clone appeared a few times. This chain links TRBV2 with TRBJ2-7; TRBD1 is a possible D gene (6 bases). The V end was cut by 4 bases, the J end by 5 bases, with 12 bases between. Germline V gene data show CDR1 as SNHLY and CDR2 as FYNNEI. This CDR3 region has 13 residues. CDR3 amino acids: CASSAQGMDEQYF. The CDR3 DNA follows: TGTGCCAGCAGTGCTCAGGGGATGGACGAGCAGTACTTC.

This clone was recorded a few times. V usage is TRBV15 and J usage is TRBJ2-7; the D is unclear. This CDR3 comprises 15 residues. Trimming cost V 0 bases and J 1 base, with 10 bases left between them. Germline lookup yields CDR1 LNHNV and CDR2 YYDKDF (reference sequence). The CDR3 nucleotides are TGTGCCACCAGCAGAGATCGGCAGGCTTCCTACGAGCAGTACTTC. Protein product: CATSRDRQASYEQYF.

This clone occurred a few times. The J gene is TRBJ2-3, the V gene TRBV5-4; 11 bases align to TRBD2. Per the germline V gene, CDR1 is SGHNT and CDR2 is YYREEE (reference sequence). This CDR3 is built from 18 residues. Trimming at V came to 4 bases and at J to 2 bases, leaving 12 bases not matched to a gene. The CDR3: CASSRGGTSGRTTDTQYF. CDR3 bases: TGTGCCAGCAGCCGCGGGGGCACTAGCGGGAGAACCACAGATACGCAGTATTTT.